The sequence of this TCR beta chain was determined in a study of CD8 T cells in Susac syndrome. Study details: The sequenced Susac syndrome patients comprised five or six with active disease and roughly 8 in remission.

With random hexamers, about 0.5 to 1 ug RNA was reverse transcribed. Across 54 Vbeta and 13 Jbeta, immunoSEQ multiplex PCR amplified TCR beta CDR3. MiXCR, applied by TCRdb to the immunoSEQ multiplex PCR reads, yields one record per CDR3 protein. The sample includes some 210,000 distinct CDR3 sequences, about 94% of them seen just once. The study sequenced TCR beta in blood CD8+ and CD4+ T cells. The V and J ends lost 1 base and 8 bases respectively, with 15 bases between them. CDR1 is DFQATT and CDR2 is SNEGSKA in the germline V gene (reference sequence). CDR3 length: 14 amino acids. The sample was CD4+ T cells from PBMCs. The chain links TRBV20-1 to TRBJ2-4, with a possible D match to TRBD1 (5 bases). The sequence was obtained from a human donor with Susac syndrome. CDR3 region: CSARGSGQEDIQYF. In DNA, the CDR3 is TGCAGTGCTAGAGGATCAGGGCAGGAAGACATTCAGTACTTC.